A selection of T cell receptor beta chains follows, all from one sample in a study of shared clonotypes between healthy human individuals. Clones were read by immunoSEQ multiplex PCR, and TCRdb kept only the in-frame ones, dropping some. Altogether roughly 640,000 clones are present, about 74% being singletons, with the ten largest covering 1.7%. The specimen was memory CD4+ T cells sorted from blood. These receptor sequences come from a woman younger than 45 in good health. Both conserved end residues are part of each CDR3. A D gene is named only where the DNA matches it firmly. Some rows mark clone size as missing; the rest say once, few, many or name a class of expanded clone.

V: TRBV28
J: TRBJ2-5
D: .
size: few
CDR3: CASSSSFETQYF
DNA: TGTGCCAGCAGCTCTTCGTTTGAGACCCAGTACTTC

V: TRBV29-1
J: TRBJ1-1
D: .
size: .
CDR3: CSAREAFF
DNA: TGCAGCGCTCGAGAAGCTTTCTTT

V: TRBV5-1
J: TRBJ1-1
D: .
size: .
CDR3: CASSFNTEAFF
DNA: TGCGCCAGCAGCTTCAACACTGAAGCTTTCTTT

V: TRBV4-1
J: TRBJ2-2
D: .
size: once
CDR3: CASSHRRSGSGGGELFF
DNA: TGCGCCAGCAGCCACCGAAGGTCCGGGAGTGGAGGCGGGGAGCTGTTTTTT

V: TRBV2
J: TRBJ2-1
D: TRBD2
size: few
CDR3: CASSAGTSGATEQFF
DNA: TGTGCCAGCAGTGCCGGGACTAGTGGGGCCACTGAGCAGTTCTTC

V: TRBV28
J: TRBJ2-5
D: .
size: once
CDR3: CASSFGADRYQETQYF
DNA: TGTGCCAGCAGTTTCGGTGCCGACAGGTACCAAGAGACCCAGTACTTC

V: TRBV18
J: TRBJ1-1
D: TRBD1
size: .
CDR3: CASSRTDRAQAGMNTEAFF
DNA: TGTGCCAGCTCACGGACAGACAGGGCCCAGGCTGGTATGAACACTGAAGCTTTCTTT

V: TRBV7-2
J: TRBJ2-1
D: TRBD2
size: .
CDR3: CASNHFLGLAPRNEQFF
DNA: TGTGCCAGCAACCATTTCCTGGGACTAGCCCCTCGGAATGAGCAGTTCTTC

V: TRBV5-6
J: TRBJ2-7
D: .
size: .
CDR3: CASSLRGAGEQYF
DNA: TGTGCCAGCAGCTTGAGGGGAGCTGGCGAGCAGTACTTC

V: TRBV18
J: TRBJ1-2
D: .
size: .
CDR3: CASSPSARGDGYTF
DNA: TGTGCCAGCTCACCCTCGGCTAGGGGGGATGGCTACACCTTC

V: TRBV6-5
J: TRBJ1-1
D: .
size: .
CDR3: CASSYSIAGRPFF
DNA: TGTGCCAGCAGTTACTCGATAGCAGGGAGACCTTTCTTT

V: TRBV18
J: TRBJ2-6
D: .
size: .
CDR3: CASSPPLGANVLTF
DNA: TGTGCCAGCTCACCACCATTGGGGGCCAACGTCCTGACTTTC

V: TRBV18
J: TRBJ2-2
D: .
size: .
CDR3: CASSPRTSTGELFF
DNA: TGTGCCAGCTCACCCAGGACCTCCACCGGGGAGCTGTTTTTT

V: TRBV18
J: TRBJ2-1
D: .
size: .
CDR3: CASSPSGSSYNEQFF
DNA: TGTGCCAGCTCACCATCCGGGAGCTCCTACAATGAGCAGTTCTTC

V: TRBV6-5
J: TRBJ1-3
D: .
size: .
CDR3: CASSYGGTEGDTIYF
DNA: TGTGCCAGCAGTTACGGCGGGACTGAGGGGGACACCATATATTTT

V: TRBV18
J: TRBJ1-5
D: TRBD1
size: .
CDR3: CASSDRASNQPQHF
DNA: TGTGCCAGCTCCGACAGGGCAAGCAATCAGCCCCAGCATTTT

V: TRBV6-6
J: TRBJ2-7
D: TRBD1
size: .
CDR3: CASRKGQGSYEQYF
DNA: TGTGCCAGCAGGAAAGGACAGGGATCCTACGAGCAGTACTTC

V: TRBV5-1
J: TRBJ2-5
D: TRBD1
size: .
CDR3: CASSPGTAATYYQETQYF
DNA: TGCGCCAGCAGCCCCGGGACAGCCGCTACGTATTACCAAGAGACCCAGTACTTC

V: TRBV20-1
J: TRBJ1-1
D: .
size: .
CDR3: CSAGEFPEAFF
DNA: TGCAGTGCCGGGGAGTTCCCTGAAGCTTTCTTT

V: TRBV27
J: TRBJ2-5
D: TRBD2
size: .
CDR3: CASKPESGRAHETQYF
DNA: TGTGCCAGCAAACCGGAGAGCGGGAGGGCCCACGAGACCCAGTACTTC

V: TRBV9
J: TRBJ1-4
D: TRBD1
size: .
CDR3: CASSDQWTGAEVRTNEKLFF
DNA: TGTGCCAGCAGCGATCAATGGACAGGGGCAGAGGTGAGGACTAATGAAAAACTGTTTTTT

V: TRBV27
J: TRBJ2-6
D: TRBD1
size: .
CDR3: CASRPDRPSPGANVLTF
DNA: TGTGCCAGCAGACCGGACAGGCCGTCCCCTGGGGCCAACGTCCTGACTTTC

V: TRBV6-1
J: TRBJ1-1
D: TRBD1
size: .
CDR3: CASSERGQGEAFF
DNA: TGTGCCAGCAGTGAACGCGGACAGGGTGAGGCTTTCTTT

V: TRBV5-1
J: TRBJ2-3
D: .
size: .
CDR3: CASSLVTGGTDTQYF
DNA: TGCGCCAGCAGCTTGGTAACCGGGGGCACAGATACGCAGTATTTT

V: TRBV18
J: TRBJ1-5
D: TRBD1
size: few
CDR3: CASSPGGQSNQPQHF
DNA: TGTGCCAGCTCCCCGGGGGGACAGAGCAATCAGCCCCAGCATTTT

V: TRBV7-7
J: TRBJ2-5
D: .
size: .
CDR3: CASSVQGGPRETQYF
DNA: TGTGCCAGCAGCGTACAGGGTGGTCCCAGAGAGACCCAGTACTTC

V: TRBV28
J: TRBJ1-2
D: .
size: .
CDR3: CASSEEGYVGANYGYTF
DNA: TGTGCCAGCAGTGAAGAGGGCTACGTTGGGGCTAACTATGGCTACACCTTC

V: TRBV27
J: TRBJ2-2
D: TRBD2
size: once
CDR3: CASSFRLAGATSNTGELFF
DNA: TGTGCCAGCAGTTTCAGACTAGCGGGAGCAACGTCGAACACCGGGGAGCTGTTTTTT

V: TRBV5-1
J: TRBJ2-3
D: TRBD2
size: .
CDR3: CASSLGLAGPDTQYF
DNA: TGCGCCAGCAGCTTGGGGCTAGCGGGACCAGATACGCAGTATTTT

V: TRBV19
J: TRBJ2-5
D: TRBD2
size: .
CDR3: CASSIGPRGSGAQYF
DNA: TGTGCCAGTAGTATAGGTCCCCGGGGGAGCGGGGCCCAGTACTTC

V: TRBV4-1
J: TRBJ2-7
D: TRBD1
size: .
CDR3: CASSHGGQGQGAREQYF
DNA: TGCGCCAGCAGCCACGGGGGTCAGGGACAGGGGGCTCGAGAGCAGTACTTC

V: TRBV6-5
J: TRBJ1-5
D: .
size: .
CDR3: CASRAGSHLDQPQHF
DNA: TGTGCCAGCAGGGCGGGTTCTCATCTCGATCAGCCCCAGCATTTT

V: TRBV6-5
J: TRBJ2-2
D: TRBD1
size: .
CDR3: CASGQGGTGELFF
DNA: TGTGCCAGTGGACAGGGTGGGACCGGGGAGCTGTTTTTT

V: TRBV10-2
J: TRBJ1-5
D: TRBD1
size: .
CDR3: CASSVDRASNQPQHF
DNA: TGCGCCAGCAGTGTCGACAGGGCTAGCAATCAGCCCCAGCATTTT

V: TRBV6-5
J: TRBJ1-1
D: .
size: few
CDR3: CASSYGDTEAFF
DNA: TGTGCCAGCAGTTACGGGGACACTGAAGCTTTCTTT

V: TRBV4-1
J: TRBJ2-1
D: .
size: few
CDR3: CASSQDGALYNEQFF
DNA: TGCGCCAGCAGCCAAGACGGAGCCCTATACAATGAGCAGTTCTTC

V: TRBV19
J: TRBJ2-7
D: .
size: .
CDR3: CASSPTGGSFYEQYF
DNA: TGTGCCAGTAGTCCGACAGGAGGATCCTTCTACGAGCAGTACTTC

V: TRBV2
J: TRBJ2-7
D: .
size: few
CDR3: CASSVVYEQYF
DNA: TGTGCCAGCAGTGTAGTTTACGAGCAGTACTTC

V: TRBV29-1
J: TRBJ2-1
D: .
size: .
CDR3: CSGGDNEQFF
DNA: TGCAGTGGGGGAGACAATGAGCAGTTCTTC

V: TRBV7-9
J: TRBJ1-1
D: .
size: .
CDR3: CASSQGDGNMNTEAFF
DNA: TGTGCCAGCAGCCAAGGGGACGGCAACATGAACACTGAAGCTTTCTTT

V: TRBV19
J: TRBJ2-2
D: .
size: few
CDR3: CASSTGMGLYTGELFF
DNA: TGTGCCAGTAGTACTGGAATGGGCCTGTACACCGGGGAGCTGTTTTTT

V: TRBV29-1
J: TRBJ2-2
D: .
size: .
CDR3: CSVEVQGGGELFF
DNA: TGCAGCGTTGAAGTACAGGGAGGCGGGGAGCTGTTTTTT

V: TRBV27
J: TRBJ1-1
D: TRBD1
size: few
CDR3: CASSRTGRYEAFF
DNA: TGTGCCAGCAGCCGGACAGGGAGGTATGAAGCTTTCTTT

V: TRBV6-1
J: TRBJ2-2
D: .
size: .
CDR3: CASSANRANTGELFF
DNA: TGTGCCAGCAGTGCCAACAGGGCGAACACCGGGGAGCTGTTTTTT

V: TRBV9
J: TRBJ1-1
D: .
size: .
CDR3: CASSAQVGNTEAFF
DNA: TGTGCCAGCAGCGCACAGGTGGGGAACACTGAAGCTTTCTTT

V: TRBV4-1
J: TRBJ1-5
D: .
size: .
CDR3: CASSQVTDGQPQHF
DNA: TGCGCCAGCAGCCAAGTTACGGACGGCCAGCCCCAGCATTTT

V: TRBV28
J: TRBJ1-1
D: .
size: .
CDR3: CASSFIFVGSGTEAFF
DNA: TGTGCCAGCAGTTTCATTTTCGTCGGCTCGGGCACTGAAGCTTTCTTT

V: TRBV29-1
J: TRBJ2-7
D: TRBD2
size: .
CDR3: CSVEDPTSGEQYF
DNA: TGCAGCGTTGAAGATCCAACTAGCGGAGAGCAGTACTTC

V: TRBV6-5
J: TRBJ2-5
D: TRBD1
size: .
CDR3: CASSYLGQDAWETQYF
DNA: TGTGCCAGCAGTTACTTGGGACAGGATGCCTGGGAGACCCAGTACTTC

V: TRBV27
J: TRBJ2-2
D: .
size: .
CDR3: CASSSRARGADTGELFF
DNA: TGTGCCAGCAGTTCCCGGGCGAGGGGGGCGGACACCGGGGAGCTGTTTTTT